This T cell receptor (beta chain) was retrieved from a study of CD8 T cells in Susac syndrome. RNA, at roughly 0.5 to 1 ug, was reverse transcribed with random hexamers. An immunoSEQ multiplex PCR generated amplified TCR beta CDR3 products spanning 54 Vbeta and 13 Jbeta. Using its own MiXCR run on the immunoSEQ multiplex PCR reads, TCRdb lists one record per CDR3 protein. The table shows roughly 120,000 distinct CDR3 sequences, with about 92% occurring only once. V was clipped by 6 bases and J by 4 bases; unmatched bases: 10. The CDR3 has 15 amino acids. CDR1 and CDR2 from the germline V gene are MNHEY and SMNVEV (reference sequence).

The clonotype originates from a human donor with multiple sclerosis. The J gene is TRBJ2-5, the V gene TRBV27; TRBD1 aligns across 8 bases. The specimen sequenced was CD8+ T cells from PBMCs. CDR3 DNA: TGTGCCAGCAGGACAGGGGCCCCCTTATCAGAGACCCAGTACTTC. The encoded protein is CASRTGAPLSETQYF.